The entry below describes one T cell receptor beta chain. Its antigen remains unidentified. The entry originates in a study of T cell responses to AZD1222 COVID-19 vaccine. Study-wide results and caveats: Variant regions that are unmutated are reportedly the target of nearly half of spike-specific TCRs.

TCRdb's table, derived via immunoSEQ multiplex PCR, lists solely in-frame clones and lacks some. The sample comprises about 94,000 clones, approximately 81% of which are singletons, and around 5% rests with the top ten. Material: peripheral blood, obtained 28 days after the second AZD1222 dose. The receptor was isolated from an adult who received the AZD1222 COVID-19 vaccine.

In DNA, the CDR3 is TGTGCCAGCAGTGACGGCAGGAATAGCTATGGCTACACCTTC. Residues: CASSDGRNSYGYTF. This chain uses TRBV6-4 with TRBJ1-2; no clear D gene. This CDR3 has 14 amino acids. Per the germline V gene, CDR1 is MRHNA and CDR2 is SNTAGT. Trimming cost V 2 bases and J 4 bases, with 11 bases left between them.